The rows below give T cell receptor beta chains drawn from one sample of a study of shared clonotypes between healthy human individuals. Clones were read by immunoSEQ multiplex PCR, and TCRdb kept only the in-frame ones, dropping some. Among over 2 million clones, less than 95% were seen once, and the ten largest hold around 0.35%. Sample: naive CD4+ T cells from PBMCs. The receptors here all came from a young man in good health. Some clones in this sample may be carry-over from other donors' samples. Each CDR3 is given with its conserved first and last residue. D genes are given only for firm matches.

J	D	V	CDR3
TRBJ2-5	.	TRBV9	CASSRWSQETQYF
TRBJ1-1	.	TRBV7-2	CASSYSGQPGLEAFF
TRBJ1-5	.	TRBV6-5	CASSPYGGGQPQHF
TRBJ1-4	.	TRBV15	CATSRADTRWNEKLFF
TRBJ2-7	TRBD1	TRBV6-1	CASSVTGGWYEQYF
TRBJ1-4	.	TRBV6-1	CASREGPTNEKLFF
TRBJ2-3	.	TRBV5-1	CASSLAGADTQYF
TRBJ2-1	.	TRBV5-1	CASSISESSYNEQFF
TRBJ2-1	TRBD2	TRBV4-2	CASSPLLAGDSYNEQFF
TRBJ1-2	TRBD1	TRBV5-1	CASSSGTENYGYTF
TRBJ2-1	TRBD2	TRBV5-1	CASSLGLADLNEQFF
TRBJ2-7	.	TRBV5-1	CASSLAQGLYEQYF
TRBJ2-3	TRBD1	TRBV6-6	CASSYSRSRGTDTQYF
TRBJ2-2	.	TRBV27	CASSPISLDSPGELFF
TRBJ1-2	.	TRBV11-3	CASSLEGGYGYTF
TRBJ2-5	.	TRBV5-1	CASRDPQGGETQYF
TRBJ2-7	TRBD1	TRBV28	CASSLGTAYYEQYF
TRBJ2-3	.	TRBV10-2	CASSAQTDTQYF
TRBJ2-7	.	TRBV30	CAWSQGGGQTYF
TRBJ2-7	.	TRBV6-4	CAGRRARDEQYF
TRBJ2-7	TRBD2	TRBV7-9	CASSLGLAGGEQYF
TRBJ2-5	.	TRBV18	CASSPPTGWETQYF
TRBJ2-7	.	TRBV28	CASRESSYEQYF
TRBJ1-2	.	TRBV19	CASSLSPHTNYGYTF
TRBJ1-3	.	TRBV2	CASSVKGTRNSYGNTIYF
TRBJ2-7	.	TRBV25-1	CASRSREKPYEQYF
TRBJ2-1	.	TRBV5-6	CASTHAPRDNEQFF
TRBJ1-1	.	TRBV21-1	CASSKDSCGAGGITEAFF
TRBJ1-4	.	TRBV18	CASSPQGGRNEKLFF
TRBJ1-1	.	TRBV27	CASSPLGGAAFF
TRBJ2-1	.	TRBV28	CASGTYSYNEQFF
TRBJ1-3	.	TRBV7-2	CASSPGSGNTIYF
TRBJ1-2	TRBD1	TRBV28	CASSPPDRVMRGYTF
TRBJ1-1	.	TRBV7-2	CASSSGPRGTEAFF
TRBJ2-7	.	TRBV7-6	CASSLARPQDTYEQYF
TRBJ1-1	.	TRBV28	CGPPTGTEAFF
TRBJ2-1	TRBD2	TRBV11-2	CASSDTSGINEQFF
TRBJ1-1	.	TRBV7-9	CATSIWENTEAFF
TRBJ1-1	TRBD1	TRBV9	CASSVVGTVNTEAFF
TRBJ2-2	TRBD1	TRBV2	CASRQGPTGELFF
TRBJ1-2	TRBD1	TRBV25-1	CASSLASGGNYGYTF
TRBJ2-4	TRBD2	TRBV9	CASSVASGSSQNIQYF
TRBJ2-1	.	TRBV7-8	CASSHYPGSYNEQFF